This T cell receptor (beta chain) was recorded in a study of T cell changes during pregnancy in multiple sclerosis. Repertoires were generated with immunoSEQ multiplex PCR, while TCRdb's copy carries only in-frame clones and drops some. The sample includes 30,000 to 45,000 clones, over 75% seen only once; the top ten take more than 0.4%. Trimming pared 2 bases from V and 1 base from J, leaving 6 bases between. The CDR3 spans 13 residues. Per germline, CDR1 SGHTS and CDR2 YDEGEE. Sequences were derived from CD4+ T cells from peripheral blood mononuclear cells, sampled in the third trimester of pregnancy. The chain is built from TRBV5-8 and TRBJ2-5; D possibly corresponds to TRBD1 (5 bases). The TCR sequence derives from a female donor with multiple sclerosis, enrolled in a pregnancy study. The CDR3 sequence is CASSLDSQETQYF. The DNA of the CDR3 is TGTGCCAGCAGCTTAGACAGCCAAGAGACCCAGTACTTC.